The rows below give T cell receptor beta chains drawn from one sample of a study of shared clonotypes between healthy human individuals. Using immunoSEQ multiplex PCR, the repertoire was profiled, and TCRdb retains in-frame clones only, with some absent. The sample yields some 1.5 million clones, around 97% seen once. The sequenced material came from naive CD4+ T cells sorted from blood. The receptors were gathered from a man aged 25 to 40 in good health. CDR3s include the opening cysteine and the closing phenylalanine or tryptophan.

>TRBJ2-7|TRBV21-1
CARRTGSEQYF
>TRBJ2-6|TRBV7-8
CASSLDLGAGANVLTF
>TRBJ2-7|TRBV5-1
CASSPGTRSSYEQYF
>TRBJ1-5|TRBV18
CASSPLPPGGNQPQHF
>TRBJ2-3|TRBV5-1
CASSTGRIITDTQYF
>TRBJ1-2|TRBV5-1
CASSLGSVGDGYTF
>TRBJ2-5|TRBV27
CASSSFASGSRQTQYF
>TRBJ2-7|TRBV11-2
CASNKGLSYEQYF
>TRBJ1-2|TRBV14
CASSHRQRANYGYTF
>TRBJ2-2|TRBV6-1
CASTGREGSGELFF
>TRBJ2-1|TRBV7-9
CASSRTSGSRGSEQFF
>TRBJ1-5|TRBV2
CASSRQSSNQPQHF
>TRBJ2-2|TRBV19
CASRTSGRAGVGELFF
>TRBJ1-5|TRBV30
CAWSVWGRNQPQHF
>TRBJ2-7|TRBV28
CASSINRVYEQYF
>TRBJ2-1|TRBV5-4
CASSYWYGGEQFF
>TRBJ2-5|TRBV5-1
CASSSRTGRETQYF
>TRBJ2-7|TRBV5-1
CASSPRSSGSSYEQYF
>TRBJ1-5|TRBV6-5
CASSSHEGAGNQPQHF
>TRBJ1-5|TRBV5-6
CASSSSSNQPQHF
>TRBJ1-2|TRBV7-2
CASSFGSGEGFKGYTF
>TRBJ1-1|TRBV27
CASSSYSGRGEAFF
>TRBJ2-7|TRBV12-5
CASGLHPGEQYF
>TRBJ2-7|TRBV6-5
CASSGTGIYEQYF
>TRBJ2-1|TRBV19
CASSFFSGRENEQFF
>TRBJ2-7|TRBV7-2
CASSLDRQAGTYEQYF
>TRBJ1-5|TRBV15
CATSRARGNQPQHF
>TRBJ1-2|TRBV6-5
CASSYRTAYGYTF
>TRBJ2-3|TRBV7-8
CASSLALRGSSTDTQYF
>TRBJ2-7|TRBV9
CASSPGTSAHEQYF
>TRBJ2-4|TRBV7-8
CASSLLAPLAGVVKNIQYF
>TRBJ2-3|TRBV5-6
CASSLVLTDTQYF
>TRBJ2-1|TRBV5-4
CASSSDGIAAYAYNEQFF
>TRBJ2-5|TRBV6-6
CASIRGPNQETQYF
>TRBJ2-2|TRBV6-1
CASRPPGPGTGELFF
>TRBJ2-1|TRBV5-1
CASSLESWKQFF
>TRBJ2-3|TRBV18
CASSPTGGTDTQYF
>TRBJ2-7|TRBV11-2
CASSVSRGYEQYF
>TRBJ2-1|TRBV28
CSSRSSYNEQFF
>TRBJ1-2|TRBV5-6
CASSLADRGNYGYTF
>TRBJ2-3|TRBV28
CASSLLPGPLTDTQYF
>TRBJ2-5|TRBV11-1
CASSLVLTTRQETQYF
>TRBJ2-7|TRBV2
CASSFRATYEQYF
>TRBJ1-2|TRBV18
CASSQQGGYGYTF
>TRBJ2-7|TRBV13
CASSPGLWSYEQYF
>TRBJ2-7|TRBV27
CASSLVQSYEQYF
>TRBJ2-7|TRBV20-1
CSAGTGAEQYF
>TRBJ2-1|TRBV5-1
CASSRGEASGDNEQFF
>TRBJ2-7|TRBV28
CASSLVGGGSYEQYF
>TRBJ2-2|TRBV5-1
CASSPAGQGNTGELFF
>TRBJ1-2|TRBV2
CASSDLKGVIYGYTF
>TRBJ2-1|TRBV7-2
CASSLDRGTYNEQFF
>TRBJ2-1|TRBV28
CASSFANPGLARIEQFF
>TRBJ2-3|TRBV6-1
CATSKDRVTDTQYF
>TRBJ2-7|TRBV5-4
CASSSERRLGEQYF
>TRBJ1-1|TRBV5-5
CASSLDWEGEAFF
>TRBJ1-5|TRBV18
CASCEGGGNQSQHF
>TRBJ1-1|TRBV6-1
CASRSGGNTEAFF